These 14 T cell receptor beta chains were all obtained from the same sample, sequenced in a study of radiation and T cells in renal cell carcinoma. Time point reported: blood 4 weeks post-SBRT, at nephrectomy. Treatment given: 15 Gy SBRT to primary tumor, nephrectomy 4 weeks later. The repertoire was sequenced with immunoSEQ multiplex PCR; TCRdb's copy has only in-frame clones and lacks some. The profile covers 140,000 or so clones, with approximately 86% appearing a single time and less than 20% taken by the ten largest. Source: blood, taken from a patient whose treatment included radiotherapy and nephrectomy. These receptors all come from a woman in her forties or fifties with renal cell carcinoma.

The rearrangement links TRBV2 to TRBJ1-2; D not certain. The CDR3 contains 14 residues. Germline loops: CDR1 SNHLY, CDR2 FYNNEI. V lost 3 bases and J 2 bases, leaving 10 bases between the germline ends. This chain's CDR3 is CASSDGIRNYGYTF. CDR3 DNA sequence: TGTGCCAGCAGTGACGGAATACGAAACTATGGCTACACCTTC.

This chain links TRBV2 with TRBJ2-5; 7 bases agree with TRBD1. Per the germline V gene, CDR1 is SNHLY and CDR2 is FYNNEI. The length of the CDR3 is 12 residues. Losses at the gene ends were 11 bases for V and 5 bases for J; bases not matched to a gene: 8. The CDR3, as DNA: TGTGCCTCTAAGAGGGGACAGGAGACCCAGTACTTC. Protein: CASKRGQETQYF. Variable domain in full (rest from reference TRBV2 and TRBJ2-5): EPEVTQTPSHQVTQMGQEVILRCVPISNHLYFYWYRQILGQKVEFLVSFYNNEISEKSEIFDDQFSVERPDGSNFTLKIRSTKLEDSAMYFCASKRGQETQYFGPGTRLLVL.

CDR3 nucleotides: TGCGCCAGCAGCCAAGGGAGGGGGATAGATGATACGCAGTATTTT. As protein: CASSQGRGIDDTQYF. The V gene is TRBV4-3, the J gene TRBJ2-3; D tentatively reads TRBD1 or TRBD2 (6 bases each). Per the germline V gene, CDR1 is LGHNA and CDR2 is YSLEER. CDR3 length: 15 residues. The V and J ends lost 1 base and 6 bases respectively, with 14 bases between them.

The genes are TRBV5-6 and TRBJ2-5, with 15 bases fitting TRBD2. The germline V gene encodes CDR1 SGHDT and CDR2 YYEEEE. Losses at the gene ends were 3 bases for V and 0 bases for J; bases not matched to a gene: 6. The CDR3 is 18 residues long. CDR3 residues: CASSSGTSGGPYQETQYF. DNA for the CDR3: TGTGCCAGCAGCTCTGGGACTAGCGGGGGGCCGTACCAAGAGACCCAGTACTTC.

The rearrangement joins TRBV7-2 to TRBJ2-7; TRBD2 aligns across 9 bases. The CDR3 is 16 residues long. Germline trimming cut 4 bases from V and 3 bases from J; bases unmatched to any gene: 10. CDR1 is SGHTA and CDR2 is FQGNSA in the germline V gene. The CDR3 loop is CASSSQAGGPFYEQYF. The CDR3 coding sequence is TGTGCCAGCAGCTCCCAGGCGGGGGGGCCTTTCTACGAGCAGTACTTC.

In nucleotides, the CDR3 is TGTGCCAGCAGCCCTAGGACTAGCGGGGGCGGGGAGACCCAGTACTTC. Encoded protein: CASSPRTSGGGETQYF. This chain links TRBV5-4 with TRBJ2-5; 13 bases are a match to TRBD2. The CDR3 totals 16 residues. Trimming cost V 4 bases and J 5 bases; bases outside gene matches: 8. Per germline, CDR1 SGHNT and CDR2 YYREEE (reference sequence).

This chain uses TRBV5-4 with TRBJ1-4; D might be TRBD1 (5 bases). The CDR3 has 14 residues. Deletions cut 0 bases from V and 8 bases from J, with 11 bases between. CDR1 SGHNT and CDR2 YYREEE come from the germline V gene (reference sequence). The CDR3 DNA follows: TGTGCCAGCAGCTTGGCAGGGATGAGGGAAAAACTGTTTTTT. This codes for CASSLAGMREKLFF. The variable domain in full, completed from reference TRBV5-4 and TRBJ1-4, reads ETGVTQSPTHLIKTRGQQVTLRCSSQSGHNTVSWYQQALGQGPQFIFQYYREEENGRGNFPPRFSGLQFPNYSSELNVNALELDDSALYLCASSLAGMREKLFFGSGTQLSVL.

The rearrangement joins TRBV20-1 to TRBJ2-1; no firm D call. Looked up from germline, CDR1 is DFQATT and CDR2 is SNEGSKA (reference sequence). The CDR3 loop spans 9 amino acids. V shed 5 bases and J shed 15 bases, with 11 bases lying between them. The CDR3, as DNA: TGCAGTGCTCAACAAACCGGGTTCTTC. This translates into CSAQQTGFF.

This CDR3 reads CASSTVSYEQYF. The CDR3 region has the DNA TGTGCCAGCAGCACAGTCTCCTACGAGCAGTACTTC. The chain combines TRBV11-3 with TRBJ2-7; D gene unclear. Germline values: CDR1 SGHNT, CDR2 YENEEA. There are 12 residues in the CDR3. V gave up 5 bases and J gave up 0 bases, with 5 bases separating them.

The rearrangement links TRBV25-1 to TRBJ2-1, with 10 bases matching TRBD2. CDR1 is MGHDK and CDR2 is SYGVNS in the germline V gene. The CDR3 extends over 17 amino acids. Germline trimming cut 3 bases from V and 3 bases from J; bases unmatched to any gene: 8. The CDR3 is CASSDPSGGGLYNEQFF. Here the CDR3 DNA reads TGTGCCAGCAGTGATCCCAGCGGGGGGGGCCTCTACAATGAGCAGTTCTTC.

This chain links TRBV12-1 with TRBJ2-6; TRBD2 is the table's D call and was not checked against the DNA. TRBV12-1 is a known pseudogene. CDR3 length: 15 amino acids. CDR3: CASSFFFSGANVLTF. The CDR3 DNA reads TGTGCCAGCAGCTTTTTCTTCTCCGGGGCCAACGTCCTGACTTTC.

The V gene is TRBV4-1, the J gene TRBJ2-2, with TRBD1 identical over 8 bases. Germline values: CDR1 MGHRA, CDR2 YSYEKL. This CDR3 region has 16 residues. After removal of 2 bases from V and 1 base from J, the junction contained 3 bases not matched to a gene. The CDR3 DNA sequence: TGCGCCAGCAGCCAAAGGACAGGGCGGAACACCGGGGAGCTGTTTTTT. It codes for CASSQRTGRNTGELFF.

Of note for this clone: One junction end does not reproduce the germline sequence, and a read error may be involved. This CDR3 is CASSLEWLGRGMLF. CDR3 bases: TGTGCCAGCAGCTTAGAGTGGTTGGGCAGGGGGATGCTCTTC. J is TRBJ2-1 and V is TRBV7-2; the match to TRBD1 covers 7 bases. Germline CDR1 SGHTA, CDR2 FQGNSA. The CDR3 has 14 residues.

This chain connects TRBV5-1 to TRBJ2-2; the D is unclear. The CDR3 consists of 16 residues. The V gene lost 1 base and the J gene lost 0 bases, with 10 bases spanning the gap. Germline CDR1 reads SGHRS; CDR2 reads YFSETQ. The CDR3 here is CASSLTREPNTGELFF. Written as DNA, the CDR3 is TGCGCCAGCAGCTTGACACGAGAACCGAACACCGGGGAGCTGTTTTTT. Combining the CDR3 with reference TRBV5-1 and TRBJ2-2 gives the whole variable domain KAGVTQTPRYLIKTRGQQVTLSCSPISGHRSVSWYQQTPGQGLQFLFEYFSETQRNKGNFPGRFSGRQFSNSRSEMNVSTLELGDSALYLCASSLTREPNTGELFFGEGSRLTVL.